The next 25 T cell receptor beta chains were all read from a single sample in a study of identical twins. TCRdb called the 5' RACE reads again in MiXCR, with one record for every CDR3 protein. The sample holds approximately 300,000 distinct CDR3 sequences, 8.5% to 9.5% seen once. This sample was also put to use in a study of yellow fever vaccine responses in identical twins.

Source material: CD8+ T cells sorted from blood. All receptors derive from a woman younger than 30 in good health.

This clonotype has a handful of counts. The V call is TRBV21-1, the J call TRBJ2-1; TRBD2, the D gene given by the table, was not confirmed from the DNA. TRBV21-1 is labeled a pseudogene. The CDR3 is 14 amino acids. Here the CDR3 DNA reads TGTGCCAGCAGCGTACTAGCGGGAGACTATGAGCAGTTCTTC. It codes for CASSVLAGDYEQFF.

The table lists this clonotype with many counts. This chain connects TRBV12-3 or TRBV12-4 to TRBJ1-5; TRBD1 matches at 7 bases. The CDR3 totals 14 residues. Losses at the gene ends were 6 bases for V and 4 bases for J; bases not matched to a gene: 6. The chain's CDR3 is CASSHRTGNQPQHF. As DNA, the CDR3 is TGTGCCAGCAGCCATCGGACAGGTAATCAGCCCCAGCATTTT.

This clonotype was counted a few times. The chain employs TRBV2 and TRBJ2-7; D is unclear. The V end was cut by 0 bases, the J end by 0 bases, with 12 bases between. This CDR3 spans 16 amino acids. Germline loops: CDR1 SNHLY, CDR2 FYNNEI. In nucleotides, the CDR3 is TGTGCCAGCAGTGAAGCGCTTCAACTGCCCTCCTACGAGCAGTACTTC. As protein: CASSEALQLPSYEQYF.

The sample holds many counts of this clonotype. V gene TRBV7-2 combines with J gene TRBJ2-7, with 8 bases that match TRBD2. The length of the CDR3 is 16 residues. Germline assignment: CDR1 SGHTA and CDR2 FQGNSA. The J segment lost 2 bases and the V segment lost 3 bases, leaving 9 bases of the junction unmatched. Here the CDR3 DNA reads TGTGCCAGCAGCTTTAGTCCAAGCGGGAGCACCTACGAGCAGTACTTC. It codes for CASSFSPSGSTYEQYF.

This rearrangement joins TRBV27 to TRBJ1-4; 7 bases fit TRBD1. Per the germline V gene, CDR1 is MNHEY and CDR2 is SMNVEV (reference sequence). With V trimmed by 6 bases and J by 6 bases, 10 bases remained unmatched. There are 15 residues in the CDR3. DNA for the CDR3: TGTGCCAGCAGGCAGGGACAGTCTAACTATGAAAAACTGTTTTTT. It codes for CASRQGQSNYEKLFF.

A few counts support this clonotype. The CDR3 protein is CASSLRPRQQFF. The DNA of the CDR3 is TGTGCCAGCAGCTTACGACCGAGGCAGCAGTTCTTC. The gene calls are TRBV7-9 and TRBJ2-1; D is ambiguous. Deletions cut 2 bases from V and 11 bases from J, with 10 bases between. CDR3 size: 12 residues. Per the germline V gene, CDR1 is SEHNR and CDR2 is FQNEAQ (reference sequence).

This clonotype was seen only a few times. The rearrangement joins TRBV12-3 or TRBV12-4 to TRBJ2-7; maybe TRBD1 (6 bases). The V gene lost 4 bases and the J gene lost 5 bases, with 12 bases spanning the gap. The CDR3 consists of 13 residues. The CDR3 nucleotides are TGTGCCAGCAGTTATACCGGGACACACGAGCAGTACTTC. Encoded protein: CASSYTGTHEQYF.

This clonotype was observed at least ten times. The J gene is TRBJ2-7, the V gene TRBV12-3 or TRBV12-4; 8 bases agree with TRBD1. The length of the CDR3 is 13 residues. V dropped 1 base and J dropped 11; count of bases not matched to a gene: 7. CDR3 sequence (DNA): TGTGCCAGCAGTTTAGGGGGCCCGGGACAGGAGTACTTC. Its protein is CASSLGGPGQEYF.

The J gene is TRBJ2-3, the V gene TRBV6-2 or TRBV6-3; D ambiguous. The V end lost 5 bases, the J end lost 6 bases, and 6 bases lay between the germline ends. This CDR3 spans 11 amino acids. Germline CDR1 reads MNHEY; CDR2 reads SVGEGT. CDR3 sequence reads: CASSPLDTQYF. The DNA of the CDR3 is TGTGCCAGCAGTCCCCTGGATACGCAGTATTTT.

The chain combines TRBV12-3 or TRBV12-4 with TRBJ1-1, with TRBD1 matching 8 bases. V was pared by 7 bases and J by 5 bases, with 15 bases of the junction left unmatched. CDR3 length: 16 amino acids. In DNA form, the CDR3 reads TGTGCCAGCACCTCATGGAGTCGCAGGGGGCATACTGAAGCTTTCTTT. Translated: CASTSWSRRGHTEAFF.

This clonotype was counted a few times. J is TRBJ2-2 and V is TRBV5-1, with 9 bases lining up with TRBD1. CDR3 length: 17 residues. The germline V gene encodes CDR1 SGHRS and CDR2 YFSETQ. The V segment lost 3 bases and the J segment 5 bases; nucleotides outside the gene matches: 11. CDR3 DNA sequence: TGCGCCAGCAGCTCCGCCTGGGGGGACAGGGTAACCGGGGAGCTGTTTTTT. This encodes CASSSAWGDRVTGELFF.

The chain has TRBV7-9 and TRBJ2-1; D perhaps matches TRBD2 (5 bases). The CDR3 has 14 amino acids. From germline, CDR1 is SEHNR and CDR2 FQNEAQ (reference sequence). V was clipped by 1 base and J by 7 bases, with 11 bases between them. The CDR3 sequence: CASSLVTGKNEQFF. The CDR3 nucleotides are TGTGCCAGCAGCTTAGTTACGGGGAAAAATGAGCAGTTCTTC.

Only a few counts were recorded for this clonotype. The genes are TRBV27 and TRBJ2-7; D unclear. The V end was cut by 0 bases, the J end by 7 bases, with 13 bases between. CDR3 size: 14 residues. CDR1 MNHEY and CDR2 SMNVEV come from the germline V gene (reference sequence). CDR3 nucleotides: TGTGCCAGCAGTTTATCACCGGGTATGGTAGAGCAGTACTTC. Its translation: CASSLSPGMVEQYF.

In its sample, this clonotype was seen a few times. This chain connects TRBV28 to TRBJ2-7; D may be TRBD1 (6 bases). This CDR3 spans 16 amino acids. CDR1 is MDHEN, CDR2 SYDVKM, per germline. Trimming took off 7 bases at V and 2 bases at J, with 21 bases between the two ends. The CDR3 reads CASTPSVGQPTYEQYF. DNA for the CDR3: TGTGCCAGCACCCCTTCGGTCGGACAGCCTACCTACGAGCAGTACTTC.

The rearrangement links TRBV10-1 to TRBJ2-1; D gene uncertain. Germline V gene sequence: CDR1 WNHNN, CDR2 SYGVQD (reference sequence). Trimming stripped 5 bases from V and 3 bases from J, with 8 bases between. The CDR3 totals 13 residues. CDR3 DNA: TGCGCCAGCAGTCCAACTCGCTACAATGAGCAGTTCTTC. Its translation: CASSPTRYNEQFF.

This clonotype has ten or more counts. The genes are TRBV4-1 and TRBJ2-7; D might be TRBD1 (6 bases). This CDR3 spans 14 amino acids. V lost 5 bases, J lost 6 bases, and 17 bases lay in between. Looked up from germline, CDR1 is MGHRA and CDR2 is YSYEKL. The CDR3 spells CASSDSTGIGEQYF. CDR3 nucleotide sequence: TGCGCCAGCAGCGATTCAACAGGGATCGGCGAGCAGTACTTC.

The chain's CDR3 is CASTGVLAKNIQYF. The CDR3 nucleotides are TGTGCCAGCACGGGGGTCCTAGCCAAAAACATTCAGTACTTC. V gene TRBV7-9 combines with J gene TRBJ2-4; TRBD2 might be the D (6 bases). This CDR3 comprises 14 residues. The germline CDR1 and CDR2 sequences are SEHNR and FQNEAQ (reference sequence). V shed 7 bases and J shed 0 bases, with 10 bases lying between them.

The V gene is TRBV5-4, the J gene TRBJ2-4; TRBD2 aligns across 7 bases. The CDR3 runs to 12 residues. With V trimmed by 2 bases and J by 12 bases, 5 bases remained unmatched. Germline CDR1 is SGHNT and CDR2 is YYREEE (reference sequence). The CDR3 DNA sequence: TGTGCCAGCAGCTTTGGACTAGACGCTCAGTACTTC. Its protein product is CASSFGLDAQYF.

The gene calls are TRBV7-9 and TRBJ2-1; 9 positions agree with TRBD2. The CDR3 contains 17 residues. Germline CDR1 reads SEHNR; CDR2 reads FQNEAQ (reference sequence). The trim removed 2 bases at V and 3 bases at J, leaving 8 bases unmatched. DNA for the CDR3: TGTGCCAGCAGCTTACCCCTGGGACTAGCCTACTACAATGAGCAGTTCTTC. It specifies CASSLPLGLAYYNEQFF.

V gene TRBV7-8 combines with J gene TRBJ2-1; perhaps TRBD2 as D (7 bases). The germline V gene has CDR1 SGHVS and CDR2 FQNEAQ. The CDR3 consists of 18 residues. The V and J ends lost 0 bases and 2 bases respectively, with 17 bases between them. The CDR3 loop reads CASSLAGGPSETYNEQFF. CDR3 nucleotides: TGTGCCAGCAGCTTAGCGGGGGGGCCCTCGGAGACCTACAATGAGCAGTTCTTC.

The table lists this clonotype with many counts. V is TRBV20-1 and J is TRBJ2-7; 14 bases are a match to TRBD2. The CDR3 extends over 16 amino acids. Germline V gives CDR1 DFQATT, CDR2 SNEGSKA (reference sequence). The V and J ends lost 1 base and 2 bases, in that order; junction bases with no gene match: 4. CDR3 protein: CSARGTSGGFAYEQYF. The CDR3 DNA follows: TGCAGTGCTAGAGGGACTAGCGGGGGGTTCGCCTACGAGCAGTACTTC.

This clonotype was counted between two and nine times. The rearrangement links TRBV27 to TRBJ2-7; the match to TRBD1 covers 7 bases. CDR1 and CDR2 from the germline V gene are MNHEY and SMNVEV (reference sequence). The trim removed 3 bases at V and 1 base at J, leaving 9 bases unmatched. The length of the CDR3 is 16 residues. CDR3 in amino acids: CASSLGAGTASYEQYF. The CDR3 nucleotides read TGTGCCAGCAGTTTGGGCGCCGGGACAGCATCCTACGAGCAGTACTTC.

This clonotype was observed at least ten times. The rearrangement links TRBV12-3 or TRBV12-4 to TRBJ1-5, with 10 bases matching TRBD1. The junction had 6 bases not matched to a gene; V was cut back by 4 bases and J by 6 bases. The CDR3 length is 15 residues. CDR3 amino acids: CASSSPGQGLQPQHF. Here the CDR3 DNA reads TGTGCCAGCAGTTCCCCGGGACAGGGGCTTCAGCCCCAGCATTTT.

The sample holds a few counts of this clonotype. CDR3: CASSLALPGQLSTGELFF. The DNA for the CDR3 is TGCGCCAGCAGCCTAGCCTTACCGGGACAACTATCCACCGGGGAGCTGTTTTTT. V and J are TRBV4-3 and TRBJ2-2; D is possibly TRBD1 (6 bases). The V gene lost 4 bases and the J gene lost 4 bases, with 22 bases spanning the gap. The germline CDR1 and CDR2 sequences are LGHNA and YSLEER. The CDR3 length is 18 residues.

This clonotype was observed at least ten times. The chain uses TRBV2 and TRBJ2-1, with 12 bases matching TRBD2. The CDR3 has 16 amino acids. The J segment lost 4 bases and the V segment lost 4 bases, leaving 5 bases of the junction unmatched. CDR1 is SNHLY and CDR2 is FYNNEI in the germline V gene. The CDR3 DNA reads as TGTGCCAGCAGTGGTAGACTAGCGGGAGTATACAATGAGCAGTTCTTC. This encodes CASSGRLAGVYNEQFF. Looking up the rest from reference TRBV2 and TRBJ2-1 gives the full variable domain: EPEVTQTPSHQVTQMGQEVILRCVPISNHLYFYWYRQILGQKVEFLVSFYNNEISEKSEIFDDQFSVERPDGSNFTLKIRSTKLEDSAMYFCASSGRLAGVYNEQFFGPGTRLTVL.